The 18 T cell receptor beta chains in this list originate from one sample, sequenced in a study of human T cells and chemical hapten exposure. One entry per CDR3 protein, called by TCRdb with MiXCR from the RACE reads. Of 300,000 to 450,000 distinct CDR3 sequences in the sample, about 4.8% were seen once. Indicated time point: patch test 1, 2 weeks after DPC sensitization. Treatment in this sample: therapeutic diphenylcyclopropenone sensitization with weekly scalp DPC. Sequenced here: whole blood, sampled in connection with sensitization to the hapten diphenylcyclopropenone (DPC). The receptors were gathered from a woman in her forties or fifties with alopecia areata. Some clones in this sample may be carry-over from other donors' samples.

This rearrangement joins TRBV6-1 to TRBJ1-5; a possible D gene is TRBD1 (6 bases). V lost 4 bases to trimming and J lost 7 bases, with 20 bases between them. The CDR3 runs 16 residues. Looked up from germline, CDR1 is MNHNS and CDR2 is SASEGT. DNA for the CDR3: TGTGCCAGCAGTGGAGGGGGATCAGGGAAGAGACAGCCCCAGCATTTT. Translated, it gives CASSGGGSGKRQPQHF.

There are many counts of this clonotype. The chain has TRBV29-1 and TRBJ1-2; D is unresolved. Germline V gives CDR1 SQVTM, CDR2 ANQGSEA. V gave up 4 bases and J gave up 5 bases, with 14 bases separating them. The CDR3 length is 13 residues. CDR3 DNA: TGCAGCGTTGGGGCCGATCCCAAATATGGCTACACCTTC. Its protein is CSVGADPKYGYTF.

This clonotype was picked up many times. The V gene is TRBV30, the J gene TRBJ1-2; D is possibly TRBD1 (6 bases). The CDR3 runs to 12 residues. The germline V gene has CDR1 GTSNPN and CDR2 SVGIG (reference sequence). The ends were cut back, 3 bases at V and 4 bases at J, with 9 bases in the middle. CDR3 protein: CAWRDSSYGYTF. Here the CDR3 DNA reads TGTGCCTGGAGGGACAGCAGCTATGGCTACACCTTC.

The CDR3 nucleotides read TGTGCCAGCAGCCAAGGGGATTTGAGACAGTCTAATGAAGCTTTCTTT. This codes for CASSQGDLRQSNEAFF. The chain has TRBV3-1 and TRBJ1-1, with D possibly being TRBD1 (5 bases). CDR1 and CDR2 from the germline V gene are LGHDT and YNNKEL (reference sequence). The germline V and J ends were trimmed by 1 base and 7 bases, with 19 bases remaining between them. The CDR3 is 16 amino acids.

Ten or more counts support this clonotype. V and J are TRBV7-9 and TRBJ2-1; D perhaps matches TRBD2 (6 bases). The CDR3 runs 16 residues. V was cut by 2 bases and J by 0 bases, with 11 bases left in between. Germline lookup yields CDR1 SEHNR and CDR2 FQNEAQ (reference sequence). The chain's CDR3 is CASSLPPGSSYNEQFF. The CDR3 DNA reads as TGTGCCAGCAGCTTACCCCCCGGGAGCTCCTACAATGAGCAGTTCTTC.

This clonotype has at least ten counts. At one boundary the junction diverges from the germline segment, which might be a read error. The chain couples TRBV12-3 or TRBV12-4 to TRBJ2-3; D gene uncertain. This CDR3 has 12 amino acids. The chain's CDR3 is CASSLVGDTQYF. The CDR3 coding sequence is TGTGCCAGCAGCTTAGTCGGAGATACGCAGTATTTT.

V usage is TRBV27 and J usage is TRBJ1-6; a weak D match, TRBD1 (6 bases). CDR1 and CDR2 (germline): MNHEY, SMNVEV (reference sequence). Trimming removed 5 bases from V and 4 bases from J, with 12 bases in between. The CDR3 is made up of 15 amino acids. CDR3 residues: CASSPRGQYNSPLHF. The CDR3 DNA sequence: TGTGCCAGCAGTCCCCGGGGGCAGTATAATTCACCCCTCCACTTT.

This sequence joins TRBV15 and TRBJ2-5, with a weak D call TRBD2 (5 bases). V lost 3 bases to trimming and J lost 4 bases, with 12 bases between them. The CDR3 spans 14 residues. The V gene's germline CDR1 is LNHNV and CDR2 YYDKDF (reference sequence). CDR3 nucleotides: TGTGCCACCAGCAGGGCAGCGGATTCAGAGACCCAGTACTTC. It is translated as CATSRAADSETQYF. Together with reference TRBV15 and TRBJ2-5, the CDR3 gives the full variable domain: DAMVIQNPRYQVTQFGKPVTLSCSQTLNHNVMYWYQQKSSQAPKLLFHYYDKDFNNEADTPDNFQSRRPNTSFCFLDIRSPGLGDTAMYLCATSRAADSETQYFGPGTRLLVL.

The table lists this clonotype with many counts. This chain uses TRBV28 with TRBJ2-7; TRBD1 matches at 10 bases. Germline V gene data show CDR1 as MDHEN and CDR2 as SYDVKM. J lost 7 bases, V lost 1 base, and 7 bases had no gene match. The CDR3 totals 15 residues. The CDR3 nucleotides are TGTGCCAGCAGTTTATACAGGACAGGGGGTGTTGAGCAGTACTTC. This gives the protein CASSLYRTGGVEQYF.

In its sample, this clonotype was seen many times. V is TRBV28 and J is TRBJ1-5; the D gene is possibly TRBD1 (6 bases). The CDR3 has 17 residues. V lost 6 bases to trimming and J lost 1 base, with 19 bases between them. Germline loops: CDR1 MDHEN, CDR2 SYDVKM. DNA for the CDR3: TGTGCCAGCAGAGGATCAACACAGGGATTAAGCAATCAGCCCCAGCATTTT. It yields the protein CASRGSTQGLSNQPQHF. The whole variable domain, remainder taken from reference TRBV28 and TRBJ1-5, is DVKVTQSSRYLVKRTGEKVFLECVQDMDHENMFWYRQDPGLGLRLIYFSYDVKMKEKGDIPEGYSVSREKKERFSLILESASTNQTSMYLCASRGSTQGLSNQPQHFGDGTRLSIL.

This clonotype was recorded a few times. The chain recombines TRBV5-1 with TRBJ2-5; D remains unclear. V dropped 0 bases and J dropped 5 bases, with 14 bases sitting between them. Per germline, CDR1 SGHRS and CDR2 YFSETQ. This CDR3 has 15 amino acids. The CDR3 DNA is TGCGCCAGCAGCTTGGATGTAGGGCCGGACGAGACCCAGTACTTC. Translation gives CASSLDVGPDETQYF.

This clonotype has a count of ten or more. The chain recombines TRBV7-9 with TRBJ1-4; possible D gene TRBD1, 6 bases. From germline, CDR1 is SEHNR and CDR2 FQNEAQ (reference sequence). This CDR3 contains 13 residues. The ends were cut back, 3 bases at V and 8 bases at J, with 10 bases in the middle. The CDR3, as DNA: TGTGCCAGCAGCTTGGGGGGGCGAGAAAAACTGTTTTTT. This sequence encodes CASSLGGREKLFF.

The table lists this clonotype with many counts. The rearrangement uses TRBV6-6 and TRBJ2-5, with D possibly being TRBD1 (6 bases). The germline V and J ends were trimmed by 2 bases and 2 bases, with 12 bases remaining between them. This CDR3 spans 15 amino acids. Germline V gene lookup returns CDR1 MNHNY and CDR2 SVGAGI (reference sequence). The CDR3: CASSYDRNFQETQYF. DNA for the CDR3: TGTGCCAGCAGTTACGACAGGAATTTTCAAGAGACCCAGTACTTC.

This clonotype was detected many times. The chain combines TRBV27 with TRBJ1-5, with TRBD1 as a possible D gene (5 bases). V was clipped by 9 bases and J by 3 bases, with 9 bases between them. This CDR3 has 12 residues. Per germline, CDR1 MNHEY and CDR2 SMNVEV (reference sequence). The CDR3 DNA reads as TGTGCCAGTGGGGCAGCCAATCAGCCCCAGCATTTT. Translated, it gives CASGAANQPQHF.

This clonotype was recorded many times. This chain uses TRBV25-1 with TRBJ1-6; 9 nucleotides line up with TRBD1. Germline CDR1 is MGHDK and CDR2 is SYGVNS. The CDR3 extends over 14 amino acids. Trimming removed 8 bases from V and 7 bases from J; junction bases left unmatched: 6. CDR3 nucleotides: TGTGCCAGCGCTCACAGGGGGCAGAATTCACCCCTCCACTTT. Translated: CASAHRGQNSPLHF.

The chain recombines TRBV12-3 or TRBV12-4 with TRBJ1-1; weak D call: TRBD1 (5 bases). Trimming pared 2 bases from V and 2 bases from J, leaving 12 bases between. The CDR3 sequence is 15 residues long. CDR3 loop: CASSLPGRINTEAFF. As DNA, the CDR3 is TGTGCCAGCAGTTTACCGGGACGGATTAACACTGAAGCTTTCTTT.

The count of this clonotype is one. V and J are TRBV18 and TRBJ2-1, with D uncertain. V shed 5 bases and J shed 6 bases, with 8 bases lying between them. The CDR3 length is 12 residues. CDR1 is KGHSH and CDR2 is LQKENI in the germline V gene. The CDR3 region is CASSESRNEQFF. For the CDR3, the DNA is TGTGCCAGCTCAGAGAGCCGCAATGAGCAGTTCTTC.

Written as DNA, the CDR3 is TGTGCCAGCAGCGTAGGTGGGGTGGCCTACGAGCAGTACTTC. Amino acids: CASSVGGVAYEQYF. This rearrangement joins TRBV9 to TRBJ2-7, with unresolved D. The CDR3 covers 14 residues. The V and J ends lost 0 bases and 2 bases respectively, with 9 bases between them. In germline, CDR1 is SGDLS, CDR2 YYNGEE.